This T cell receptor (beta chain) was captured by sequencing in a study of cytomegalovirus exposure and HLA in healthy donors. The CDR3 is made up of 14 amino acids. The germline CDR1 and CDR2 sequences are SGDLS and YYNGEE. Trimming cost V 6 bases and J 0 bases, with 13 bases left between them. PCR involved 60 Vbeta and 13 Jbeta primers. Repertoires were generated with immunoSEQ multiplex PCR, while TCRdb's copy carries only in-frame clones and drops some. The table includes more than 95,000 clones, 75% to 80% detected once. The specimen sequenced was PBMCs. This chain links TRBV9 with TRBJ2-7; D perhaps matches TRBD1 (5 bases). This TCR derives from a man aged 55 to 70 in good health and CMV-seropositive. The CDR3 region has the DNA TGTGCCAGCAACCCAGGACAAGCCTCCTACGAGCAGTACTTC. It encodes CASNPGQASYEQYF. Full variable domain (rest looked up from reference TRBV9 and TRBJ2-7): DSGVTQTPKHLITATGQRVTLRCSPRSGDLSVYWYQQSLDQGLQFLIQYYNGEERAKGNILERFSAQQFPDLHSELNLSSLELGDSALYFCASNPGQASYEQYFGPGTRLTVT.